Listed below are T cell receptor beta chains from one sample, sequenced in a study of blood T cell repertoires in COVID-19. Libraries were prepared by immunoSEQ multiplex PCR; TCRdb keeps only in-frame clonotypes and omits some of them. The table has roughly 250,000 clones, approximately 85% seen once; the top ten hold roughly 4%. Sequenced input: PBMCs or T cells enriched from blood (not recorded which). The source is a woman in her twenties or thirties who had recovered from COVID-19. The CDR3 runs from the conserved cysteine through the conserved F or W. D genes are given only for firm matches.

V gene	J gene	D gene	CDR3 DNA	CDR3 protein
TRBV5-1	TRBJ2-2	NA	TGCGCCAGCAGCGAGGGTGACACCGGGGAGCTGTTTTTT	CASSEGDTGELFF
TRBV5-1	TRBJ1-2	NA	TGCGCCAGCAGCTTGAACAAAATGGGCTACACCTTC	CASSLNKMGYTF
TRBV7-2	TRBJ2-2	TRBD1	TGTGCCAGCAGCGCCCAAGGGCTAGGGAACAGGGGCCCCACCGGGGAGCTGTTTTTT	CASSAQGLGNRGPTGELFF
TRBV6-5	TRBJ2-1	NA	TGTGCCAGCAGTTACGAGGGCAATGAGCAGTTCTTC	CASSYEGNEQFF
TRBV5-1	TRBJ1-1	NA	TGCGCCAGCAGCCCCCCCCGCTCGCGGAACACTGAAGCTTTCTTT	CASSPPRSRNTEAFF
TRBV30	TRBJ1-4	TRBD1	TGTGCCTGGGCCGGGACAGGGAAGGATGAAAAACTGTTTTTT	CAWAGTGKDEKLFF
TRBV28	TRBJ1-2	NA	TGTGCCAGCAGTTTGGTTCAGGGGAACTATGGCTACACCTTC	CASSLVQGNYGYTF
TRBV7-2	TRBJ2-7	TRBD1	TGTGCCAGCAGCTTAGGACAGGGGGCTGGTGAGCAGTACTTC	CASSLGQGAGEQYF
TRBV4-1	TRBJ1-5	TRBD1	TGCGCCAGCAGCACCCGGACAGGGGGGGATCAGCCCCAGCATTTT	CASSTRTGGDQPQHF
TRBV28	TRBJ2-1	TRBD2	TGTGCCAGCAACCCTCGACTAGCGGGCCACAATGAGCAGTTCTTC	CASNPRLAGHNEQFF
TRBV10-1	TRBJ2-3	NA	TGCGCCAGCAGTGAGTCGTATCCCGGCACAGATACGCAGTATTTT	CASSESYPGTDTQYF
TRBV14	TRBJ2-3	NA	TGTGCCAGCAGCCAAGCCCACAGACCCCGCACAGATACGCAGTATTTT	CASSQAHRPRTDTQYF
TRBV5-6	TRBJ2-2	TRBD2	TGTGCCAGCAGCTTGGGGAGCCAGGGAGGGTTCGGGGAGCTGTTTTTT	CASSLGSQGGFGELFF